These 10 T cell receptor beta chains were sequenced from one sample in a study of shared clonotypes between healthy human individuals. Profiling relied on immunoSEQ multiplex PCR, and the TCRdb table lists in-frame clones only, not all of them. Counted here are millions of clones, 85% to 95% occurring once; the ten biggest clones make up 0.13%. The sample comprised naive CD4+ T cells sorted from blood. Sample subset: CD45RA+ positively selected. Receptor source: a man aged 18 to 30 in good health.

V usage is TRBV7-9 and J usage is TRBJ2-5; the D gene is possibly TRBD1 (5 bases). Germline values: CDR1 SEHNR, CDR2 FQNEAQ (reference sequence). This CDR3 spans 15 amino acids. The germline V and J ends were trimmed by 0 bases and 4 bases, with 12 bases remaining between them. The CDR3 DNA reads TGTGCCAGCAGCTTAGCGGGGCAGGGTGTAGAGACCCAGTACTTC. Encoded protein: CASSLAGQGVETQYF.

This chain uses TRBV18 with TRBJ2-7, with 10 bases lining up with TRBD1. Germline trimming cut 4 bases from V and 6 bases from J; bases unmatched to any gene: 15. This CDR3 spans 17 amino acids. Germline V gene lookup returns CDR1 KGHSH and CDR2 LQKENI. The CDR3 is CASSRGAGTGVVAEQYF. CDR3 nucleotide sequence: TGTGCCAGCTCACGCGGGGCCGGGACAGGGGTTGTGGCCGAGCAGTACTTC.

As to this clone: This specimen includes other DNA sequences encoding the same CDR3. The CDR3 sequence: CASSEDPNSPLHF. The CDR3 region has the DNA TGTGCCAGCAGTGAAGACCCTAATTCACCCCTCCACTTT. The chain combines TRBV6-1 with TRBJ1-6; D uncertain. Between the trimmed V and J ends, which lost 1 base and 6 bases, there was a span of 4 bases. This CDR3 comprises 13 residues. The germline gives CDR1 MNHNS, CDR2 SASEGT.

V usage is TRBV30 and J usage is TRBJ1-5; D not resolved. CDR3 length equals 13 residues. Germline lookup yields CDR1 GTSNPN and CDR2 SVGIG (reference sequence). Trimming shortened V by 0 bases and J by 9 bases, and 12 bases separated the two germline ends. CDR3 nucleotide sequence: TGTGCCTGGAGTGTAGCAGAAGGGATGCCCCAGCATTTT. It translates to CAWSVAEGMPQHF. Looking up the rest from reference TRBV30 and TRBJ1-5 gives the full variable domain: SQTIHQWPATLVQPVGSPLSLECTVEGTSNPNLYWYRQAAGRGLQLLFYSVGIGQISSEVPQNLSASRPQDRQFILSSKKLLLSDSGFYLCAWSVAEGMPQHFGDGTRLSIL.

This chain uses TRBV18 with TRBJ1-2; D remains unclear. Germline-derived CDR1 and CDR2 are KGHSH and LQKENI. This CDR3 spans 14 amino acids. Trimming pared 3 bases from V and 5 bases from J, leaving 13 bases between. The CDR3 loop is CASSPSYPGYGYTF. The CDR3 DNA reads as TGTGCCAGCTCACCCAGTTACCCGGGATATGGCTACACCTTC.

The rearrangement joins TRBV2 to TRBJ2-5; D is perhaps TRBD2 (5 bases). V lost 4 bases to trimming and J lost 1 base, with 7 bases between them. CDR1 is SNHLY, CDR2 FYNNEI, per germline. This CDR3 has 13 residues. The CDR3 coding sequence is TGTGCCAGCAGTGTGACTACCCAAGAGACCCAGTACTTC. Protein: CASSVTTQETQYF. Using reference TRBV2 and TRBJ2-5 for the parts outside the CDR3, the full variable domain is EPEVTQTPSHQVTQMGQEVILRCVPISNHLYFYWYRQILGQKVEFLVSFYNNEISEKSEIFDDQFSVERPDGSNFTLKIRSTKLEDSAMYFCASSVTTQETQYFGPGTRLLVL.

The chain couples TRBV5-1 to TRBJ2-1; perhaps TRBD2 as D (5 bases). This CDR3 is 14 amino acids long. V lost 0 bases, J lost 9 bases, and 13 bases lay in between. Germline CDR1 and CDR2: SGHRS and YFSETQ. The CDR3 sequence: CASSLGGSRVEQFF. Written as DNA, the CDR3 is TGCGCCAGCAGCTTGGGAGGGTCGAGGGTTGAGCAGTTCTTC.

The chain employs TRBV25-1 and TRBJ2-3, with no clear D. Germline V CDR1 and CDR2: MGHDK, SYGVNS. This CDR3 contains 12 residues. Trimming removed 7 bases at V and 3 bases at J, with 8 bases between. CDR3 sequence (DNA): TGTGCCAGCATAGGAGAAACAGATACGCAGTATTTT. This translates into CASIGETDTQYF.

This chain joins TRBV19 and TRBJ2-7; 9 bases map to TRBD1. The CDR3 covers 14 residues. Trimming cost V 5 bases and J 3 bases; bases outside gene matches: 5. Germline V gene lookup returns CDR1 LNHDA and CDR2 SQIVND (reference sequence). DNA of the CDR3: TGTGCCAGTAGTGAACAGGGGGCAGGCTACGAGCAGTACTTC. Its translation: CASSEQGAGYEQYF.

This clone was detected once. Other DNA sequences within the sample encode an identical CDR3. V is TRBV5-1 and J is TRBJ2-5; TRBD1 agrees at 8 bases. This CDR3 comprises 14 residues. Trimming removed 4 bases from V and 1 base from J; junction bases left unmatched: 3. CDR1 is SGHRS, CDR2 YFSETQ, per germline. The CDR3 sequence is CASSLGQAQETQYF. The CDR3 DNA sequence: TGCGCCAGCAGCCTGGGACAGGCCCAAGAGACCCAGTACTTC.